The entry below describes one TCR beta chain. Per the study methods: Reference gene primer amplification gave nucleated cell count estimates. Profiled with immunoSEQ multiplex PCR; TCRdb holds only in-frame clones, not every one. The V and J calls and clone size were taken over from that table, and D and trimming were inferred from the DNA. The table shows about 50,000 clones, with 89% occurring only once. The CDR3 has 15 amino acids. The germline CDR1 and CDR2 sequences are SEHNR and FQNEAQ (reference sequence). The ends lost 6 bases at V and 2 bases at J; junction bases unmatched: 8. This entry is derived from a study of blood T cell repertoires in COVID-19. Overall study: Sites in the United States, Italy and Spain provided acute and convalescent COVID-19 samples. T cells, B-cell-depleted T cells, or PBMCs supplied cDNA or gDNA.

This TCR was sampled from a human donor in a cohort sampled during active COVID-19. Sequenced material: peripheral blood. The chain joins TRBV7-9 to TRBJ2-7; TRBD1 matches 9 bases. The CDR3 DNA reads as TGTGCCAGCAGTACCACTGGGACAGGGACCTACGAGCAGTACTTC. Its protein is CASSTTGTGTYEQYF.